Below, 4 T cell receptor beta chains from the same sample are listed, as sequenced in a study of T cell responses to AZD1222 COVID-19 vaccine. Repertoires were generated with immunoSEQ multiplex PCR, while TCRdb's copy carries only in-frame clones and drops some. The table records 90,000 to 120,000 clones, 75% to 90% of them present only once. Sequenced here: peripheral blood, sampled on day 0 of AZD1222 vaccination. These receptors all stem from an adult in good health.

The chain links TRBV11-1 to TRBJ2-7; D ambiguous. The V and J ends lost 1 base and 3 bases respectively, with 7 bases between them. The CDR3 is made up of 13 amino acids. The germline CDR1 and CDR2 sequences are SGHAT and FQDESV (reference sequence). The CDR3 nucleotides are TGTGCCAGCAGCTTAGTAGTCGACTACGAGCAGTACTTC. Translating it yields CASSLVVDYEQYF.

V and J are TRBV29-1 and TRBJ2-7, with D perhaps TRBD1 (6 bases). Germline V gene data show CDR1 as SQVTM and CDR2 as ANQGSEA. Trimming pared 7 bases from V and 0 bases from J, leaving 19 bases between. The CDR3 has 15 amino acids. The CDR3 region has the DNA TGCAGCGCTTACTCCGGGACACCCTTCTCCTACGAGCAGTACTTC. Its translation is CSAYSGTPFSYEQYF.

This clone was picked up one time. This chain links TRBV4-3 with TRBJ1-3, with no clear D. Trimming took off 0 bases at V and 1 base at J, with 4 bases between the two ends. CDR3 length: 14 residues. Germline V gene data show CDR1 as LGHNA and CDR2 as YSLEER. CDR3 protein: CASSQDHSGNTIYF. CDR3 nucleotide sequence: TGCGCCAGCAGCCAAGATCATTCTGGAAACACCATATATTTT.

The V call is TRBV19, the J call TRBJ2-7; 8 bases agree with TRBD1. Germline V CDR1 and CDR2: LNHDA, SQIVND (reference sequence). J was trimmed by 6 bases and V by 5 bases; bases with no gene match: 6. This CDR3 is built from 13 residues. CDR3 residues: CASSQGQVREQYF. The CDR3 region has the DNA TGTGCCAGTAGTCAGGGACAGGTCCGCGAGCAGTACTTC.